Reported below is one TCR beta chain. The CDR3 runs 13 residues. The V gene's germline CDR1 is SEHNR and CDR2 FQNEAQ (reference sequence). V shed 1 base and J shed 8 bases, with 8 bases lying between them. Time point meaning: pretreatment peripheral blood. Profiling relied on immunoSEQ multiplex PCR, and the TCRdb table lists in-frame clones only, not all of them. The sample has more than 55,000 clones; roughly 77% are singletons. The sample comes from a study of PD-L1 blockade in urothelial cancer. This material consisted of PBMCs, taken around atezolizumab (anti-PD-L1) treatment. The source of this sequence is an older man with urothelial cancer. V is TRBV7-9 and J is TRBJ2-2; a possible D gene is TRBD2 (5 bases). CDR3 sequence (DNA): TGTGCCAGCAGCTTAGAGGGAGTGGGGGAGCTGTTTTTT. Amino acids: CASSLEGVGELFF.